This T cell receptor beta chain originates from a study of blood T cell repertoires in COVID-19. Repertoires were generated with immunoSEQ multiplex PCR, while TCRdb's copy carries only in-frame clones and drops some. The sample has tens of thousands of clones; approximately 83% are singletons. This CDR3 has 15 residues. Per germline, CDR1 MGHRA and CDR2 YSYEKL. V shed 6 bases, J shed 2 bases, and the junction held 9 bases outside the gene matches. The receptor comes from a man aged 35-49 years with COVID-19, enrolled during active disease. Sequenced material: peripheral blood. The genes are TRBV4-1 and TRBJ1-2; TRBD1 matches at 7 bases. Here the CDR3 DNA reads TGCGCCAGCAGTAACAAGACAGGGTCGAACTATGGCTACACCTTC. This encodes CASSNKTGSNYGYTF.